Each of the 2 T cell receptor beta chains below was sequenced from the same sample in a study of metastatic and nonmetastatic thyroid tumors. Thyroid surgery took place with no prior treatment in any patient. Using MiXCR, TCRdb re-called clones from the PCR reads. Here the sample spans around 20,000 clones, roughly 17% being singletons. The specimen was blood. The receptor source for this set is a male donor with papillary thyroid cancer or a benign thyroid nodule (not recorded which). Some clones in this sample may be carry-over from other donors' samples.

This clone came up many times. The chain couples TRBV5-5 to TRBJ2-1, with no clear D. V was cut by 6 bases and J by 8 bases, with 15 bases left in between. CDR3 length: 13 amino acids. The germline CDR1 and CDR2 sequences are SGHKS and YYEKEE (reference sequence). The CDR3 is CASILGPRDEQFF. CDR3 coding DNA: TGTGCCAGCATCCTAGGGCCACGCGATGAGCAGTTCTTC.

This clone was recorded many times. The chain employs TRBV28 and TRBJ2-2; D is possibly TRBD1 (5 bases). The CDR3 length is 16 residues. V shed 2 bases and J shed 1 base, with 11 bases lying between them. Germline lookup yields CDR1 MDHEN and CDR2 SYDVKM. CDR3 bases: TGTGCCAGCAGTTTACCAGGGTTATTGAACACCGGGGAGCTGTTTTTT. This gives the protein CASSLPGLLNTGELFF.